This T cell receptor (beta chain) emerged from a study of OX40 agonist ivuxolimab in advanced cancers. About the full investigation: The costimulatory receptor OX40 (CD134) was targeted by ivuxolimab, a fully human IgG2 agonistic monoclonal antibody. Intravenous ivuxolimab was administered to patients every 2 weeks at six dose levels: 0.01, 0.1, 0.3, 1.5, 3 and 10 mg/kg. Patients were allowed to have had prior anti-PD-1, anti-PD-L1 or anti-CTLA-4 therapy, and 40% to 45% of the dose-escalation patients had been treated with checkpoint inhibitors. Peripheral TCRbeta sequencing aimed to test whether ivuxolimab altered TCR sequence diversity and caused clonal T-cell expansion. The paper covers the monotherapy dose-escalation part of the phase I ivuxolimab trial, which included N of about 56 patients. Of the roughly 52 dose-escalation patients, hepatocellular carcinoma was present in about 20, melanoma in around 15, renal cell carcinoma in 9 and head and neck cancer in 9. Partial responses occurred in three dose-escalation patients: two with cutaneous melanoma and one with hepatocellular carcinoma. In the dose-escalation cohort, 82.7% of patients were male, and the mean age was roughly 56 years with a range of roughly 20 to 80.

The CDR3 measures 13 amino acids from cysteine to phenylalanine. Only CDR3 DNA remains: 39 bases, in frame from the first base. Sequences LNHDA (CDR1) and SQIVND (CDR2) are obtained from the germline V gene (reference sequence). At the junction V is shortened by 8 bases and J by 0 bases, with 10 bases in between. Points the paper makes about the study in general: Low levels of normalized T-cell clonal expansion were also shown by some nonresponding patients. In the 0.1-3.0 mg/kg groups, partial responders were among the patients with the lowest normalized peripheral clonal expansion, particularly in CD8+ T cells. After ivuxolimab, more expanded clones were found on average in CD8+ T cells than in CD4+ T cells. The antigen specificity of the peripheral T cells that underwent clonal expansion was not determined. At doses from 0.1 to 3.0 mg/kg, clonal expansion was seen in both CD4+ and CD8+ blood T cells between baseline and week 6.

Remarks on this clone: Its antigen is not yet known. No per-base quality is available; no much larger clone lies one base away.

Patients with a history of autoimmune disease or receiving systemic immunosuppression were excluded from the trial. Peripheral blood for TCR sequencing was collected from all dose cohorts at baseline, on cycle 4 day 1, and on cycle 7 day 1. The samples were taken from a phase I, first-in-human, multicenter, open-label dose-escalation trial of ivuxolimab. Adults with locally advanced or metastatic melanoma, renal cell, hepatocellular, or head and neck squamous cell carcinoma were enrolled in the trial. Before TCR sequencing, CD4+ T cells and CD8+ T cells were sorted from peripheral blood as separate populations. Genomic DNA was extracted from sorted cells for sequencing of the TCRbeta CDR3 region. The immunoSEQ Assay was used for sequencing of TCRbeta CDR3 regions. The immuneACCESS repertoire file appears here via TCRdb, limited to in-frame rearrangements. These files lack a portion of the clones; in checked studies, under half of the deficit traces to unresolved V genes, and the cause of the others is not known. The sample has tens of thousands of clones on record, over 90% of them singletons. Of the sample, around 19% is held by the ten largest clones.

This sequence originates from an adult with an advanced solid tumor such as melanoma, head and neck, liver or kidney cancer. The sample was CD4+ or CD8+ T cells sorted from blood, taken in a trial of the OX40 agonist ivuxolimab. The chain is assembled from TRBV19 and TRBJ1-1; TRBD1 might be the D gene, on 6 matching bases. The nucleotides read TGTGCCAGTCGACAGGCGATGAACACTGAAGCTTTCTTT. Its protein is CASRQAMNTEAFF. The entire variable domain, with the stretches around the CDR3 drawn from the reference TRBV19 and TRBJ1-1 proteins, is DGGITQSPKYLFRKEGQNVTLSCEQNLNHDAMYWYRQDPGQGLRLIYYSQIVNDFQKGDIAEGYSVSREKKESFPLTVTSAQKNPTAFYLCASRQAMNTEAFFGQGTRLTVV.